Listed below are T cell receptor beta chains from one sample, sequenced in a study of cytomegalovirus exposure and HLA in healthy donors. Profiling relied on immunoSEQ multiplex PCR, and the TCRdb table lists in-frame clones only, not all of them. Seen here are around 40,000 clones, over 60% observed once, and the top ten hold 3% to 4.5%. Input material: PBMCs. These receptors were taken from a middle-aged man in good health and CMV-seronegative. CDR3s include the opening cysteine and the closing phenylalanine or tryptophan. D genes are given only for firm matches. Size tells how often a clone was seen (once, few, many) or the class of an expanded clone, and some rows leave it out.

v_gene	j_gene	abundance	d_gene	CDR3aa	CDR3nt
TRBV6-1	TRBJ1-2	NA	NA	CASSRTGPNYGYTF	TGTGCCAGCAGCCGAACAGGTCCTAACTATGGCTACACCTTC
TRBV4-1	TRBJ2-7	NA	NA	CASSQGGTGAGEQYF	TGCGCCAGCAGCCAAGGGGGGACGGGTGCGGGAGAGCAGTACTTC
TRBV6-5	TRBJ1-2	NA	NA	CASSYSRDSYGYTF	TGTGCCAGCAGTTACTCTAGAGACAGCTATGGCTACACCTTC
TRBV5-1	TRBJ2-4	NA	NA	CASSLTSSLDIQYF	TGCGCCAGCAGCCTCACCTCTAGTTTGGACATTCAGTACTTC
TRBV7-2	TRBJ1-2	few	NA	CASSLDGGNYGYTF	TGTGCCAGCAGCTTAGACGGGGGGAACTATGGCTACACCTTC
TRBV5-1	TRBJ1-6	few	TRBD1	CASSPTGTGNSPLHF	TGCGCCAGCAGCCCTACCGGGACAGGGAATTCACCCCTCCACTTT
TRBV6-5	TRBJ1-2	NA	NA	CASSYAVREAGYTF	TGTGCCAGCAGTTACGCGGTCCGGGAGGCTGGCTACACCTTC
TRBV25-1	TRBJ2-1	NA	NA	CASSDRGEEQFF	TGTGCCAGCAGTGACCGCGGCGAGGAGCAGTTCTTC
TRBV9	TRBJ2-7	NA	NA	CASSAGIEGNEQYF	TGTGCCAGCAGCGCCGGGATCGAAGGGAACGAGCAGTACTTC
TRBV6-5	TRBJ2-1	NA	NA	CASRLARDPYNEQFF	TGTGCCAGCAGACTAGCCAGGGACCCCTACAATGAGCAGTTCTTC